The 26 T cell receptor beta chains below all came from one sample that was sequenced in a study of graft-versus-host responses after intestinal transplantation. This table comes from immunoSEQ multiplex PCR, and its TCRdb copy is limited to in-frame clones, with some not included. The data show roughly 90,000 clones, with 75% to 95% seen just once and 6% held by the top ten. These receptors have no identified antigens. The material was unstimulated CD8+ T cells sorted from spleen or lymph node cells, obtained before intestinal transplant. These receptors were taken from a human donor who received an intestinal transplant.

CDR3 sequence (DNA): TGTGCCTGGAGTGTAGGGAGCGGGAGATTCGGAAATGAGCAGTTCTTC. Translation: CAWSVGSGRFGNEQFF. V and J are TRBV30 and TRBJ2-1; 8 bases match TRBD2. Germline V gene lookup returns CDR1 GTSNPN and CDR2 SVGIG (reference sequence). The CDR3 is 16 amino acids. Unmatched junction bases numbered 11, after V lost 0 bases and J lost 7 bases.

This sequence joins TRBV13 and TRBJ2-7, with TRBD1 matching over 8 bases. The CDR3 spans 14 residues. J was trimmed by 4 bases and V by 3 bases; bases with no gene match: 5. Germline V gene lookup returns CDR1 PRHDT and CDR2 FYEKMQ (reference sequence). CDR3 amino acids: CASSFDRGGYEQYF. The CDR3 DNA reads TGTGCCAGCAGCTTCGACAGGGGAGGTTACGAGCAGTACTTC.

The gene calls are TRBV19 and TRBJ2-7; D gene unclear. CDR1 and CDR2 (germline): LNHDA, SQIVND (reference sequence). The CDR3 spans 12 residues. The V and J ends lost 5 bases and 3 bases respectively, with 8 bases between them. CDR3 sequence: CASSSTGYEQYF. The CDR3 DNA follows: TGTGCCAGTAGTTCCACTGGCTACGAGCAGTACTTC.

This sequence joins TRBV18 and TRBJ2-4; D possibly corresponds to TRBD1 (6 bases). The CDR3 is made up of 14 amino acids. Germline CDR1 is KGHSH and CDR2 is LQKENI. The ends were cut back, 5 bases at V and 2 bases at J, with 10 bases in the middle. CDR3 sequence reads: CASSRTASKNIQYF. The CDR3 DNA sequence: TGTGCCAGCTCAAGGACAGCTTCCAAAAACATTCAGTACTTC.

V is TRBV6-1 and J is TRBJ1-2; D might be TRBD1 (6 bases). Trimming took 4 bases from V and 4 from J, leaving 13 bases between them. The CDR3 loop spans 14 amino acids. Germline lookup yields CDR1 MNHNS and CDR2 SASEGT. CDR3 coding DNA: TGTGCCAGCAGTGGGGTTAACAGGGTCTATGGCTACACCTTC. It codes for CASSGVNRVYGYTF.

With regard to this clone: Other DNA variants within this sample encode the same CDR3. This rearrangement joins TRBV7-3 to TRBJ2-3; D call uncertain. Germline V gene sequence: CDR1 SGHTA, CDR2 FQGTGA. This CDR3 region has 14 residues. The V end lost 1 base, the J end lost 0 bases, and 5 bases lay between the germline ends. The CDR3 reads CASSLMGSTDTQYF. The CDR3 DNA reads as TGTGCCAGCAGCTTAATGGGCAGCACAGATACGCAGTATTTT. The complete variable domain, with remaining parts taken from reference TRBV7-3 and TRBJ2-3, reads GAGVSQTPSNKVTEKGKYVELRCDPISGHTALYWYRQSLGQGPEFLIYFQGTGAADDSGLPNDRFFAVRPEGSVSTLKIQRTERGDSAVYLCASSLMGSTDTQYFGPGTRLTVL.

The rearrangement joins TRBV28 to TRBJ1-5; TRBD1 matches at 7 bases. The CDR3 sequence is 15 residues long. The V segment lost 2 bases and the J segment 1 base; nucleotides outside the gene matches: 2. Germline V CDR1 and CDR2: MDHEN, SYDVKM. The CDR3, as DNA: TGTGCCAGCAGTTTAACAGGGGTGAGCAATCAGCCCCAGCATTTT. Its protein product is CASSLTGVSNQPQHF.

This chain joins TRBV5-5 and TRBJ1-2; maybe TRBD1 (5 bases). The CDR3 sequence is 15 residues long. Looked up from germline, CDR1 is SGHKS and CDR2 is YYEKEE (reference sequence). The germline V and J ends were trimmed by 4 bases and 4 bases, with 17 bases remaining between them. CDR3 region: CASSPAGSGTYGYTF. In DNA form, the CDR3 reads TGTGCCAGCAGCCCCGCGGGTTCGGGGACCTATGGCTACACCTTC.

The chain recombines TRBV7-2 with TRBJ2-5; no reliable D call. CDR1 SGHTA and CDR2 FQGNSA come from the germline V gene. The CDR3 is made up of 15 amino acids. The V end was cut by 2 bases, the J end by 5 bases, with 15 bases between. CDR3 DNA sequence: TGTGCCAGCAGCTTATCTAGTGTTAATGTGGAGACCCAGTACTTC. Protein product: CASSLSSVNVETQYF.

This clone was counted once. The chain couples TRBV18 to TRBJ1-5; a possible D gene is TRBD1 (5 bases). CDR3 length equals 14 residues. Germline V lookup: CDR1 KGHSH, CDR2 LQKENI. Trimming removed 0 bases from V and 5 bases from J, with 8 bases in between. CDR3 sequence reads: CASSPPTEDQPQHF. The CDR3 nucleotides read TGTGCCAGCTCACCACCGACAGAAGATCAGCCCCAGCATTTT.

This chain connects TRBV7-2 to TRBJ2-3, with 9 bases matching TRBD1. The ends lost 8 bases at V and 1 base at J; junction bases unmatched: 1. The CDR3 length is 13 residues. Germline V gene lookup returns CDR1 SGHTA and CDR2 FQGNSA. The CDR3 nucleotides are TGTGCCAGCCGGGACAGGGGCACAGATACGCAGTATTTT. The encoded protein is CASRDRGTDTQYF.

This clone was seen more than once but under ten times. The chain combines TRBV27 with TRBJ2-7; D uncertain. Germline lookup yields CDR1 MNHEY and CDR2 SMNVEV (reference sequence). V was pared by 0 bases and J by 1 base, with 7 bases between. CDR3 length: 14 residues. The CDR3 coding sequence is TGTGCCAGCAGTTTATCCCTCCCTTCCTACGAGCAGTACTTC. Its protein product is CASSLSLPSYEQYF.

This chain connects TRBV10-3 to TRBJ2-2; unclear D gene. The germline CDR1 and CDR2 sequences are ENHRY and SYGVKD. Deletions cut 11 bases from V and 7 bases from J, with 11 bases between. The CDR3 has 11 residues. CDR3 region: CAPRVNGELFF. As DNA, the CDR3 is TGTGCCCCCCGGGTCAACGGGGAGCTGTTTTTT.

The chain uses TRBV4-1 and TRBJ1-1; maybe TRBD1 (5 bases). Germline CDR1 and CDR2: MGHRA and YSYEKL. There are 15 residues in the CDR3. The V gene lost 2 bases and the J gene lost 5 bases, with 15 bases spanning the gap. CDR3 sequence reads: CASSQMTAGRTEAFF. CDR3 DNA sequence: TGCGCCAGCAGCCAAATGACAGCGGGGCGAACTGAAGCTTTCTTT.

J is TRBJ1-3 and V is TRBV10-3, with TRBD1 as a possible D gene (5 bases). The ends were cut back, 8 bases at V and 7 bases at J, with 9 bases in the middle. The CDR3 totals 11 residues. CDR1 ENHRY and CDR2 SYGVKD come from the germline V gene. CDR3 protein: CAIEGTNTIYF. The CDR3 DNA follows: TGTGCCATCGAGGGGACTAACACCATATATTTT.

The CDR3 sequence is CASSSGQGKTNEKLFF. Written as DNA, the CDR3 is TGTGCCAGCAGCTCTGGACAGGGGAAGACTAATGAAAAACTGTTTTTT. The chain has TRBV7-9 and TRBJ1-4; 9 positions agree with TRBD1. The CDR3 loop spans 16 amino acids. CDR1 is SEHNR, CDR2 FQNEAQ, per germline (reference sequence). Trimming removed 4 bases from V and 2 bases from J; junction bases left unmatched: 5.

V and J are TRBV5-4 and TRBJ2-7, with unresolved D. V dropped 4 bases and J dropped 3 bases, with 11 bases sitting between them. Germline values: CDR1 SGHNT, CDR2 YYREEE (reference sequence). The CDR3 has 13 amino acids. CDR3 in amino acids: CASSPDSVYEQYF. The CDR3 DNA sequence: TGTGCCAGCAGCCCTGACTCGGTCTACGAGCAGTACTTC.

J is TRBJ2-1 and V is TRBV2, with TRBD2 matching over 7 bases. CDR1 and CDR2 (germline): SNHLY, FYNNEI. V lost 3 bases and J lost 5; bases outside the gene matches: 1. This CDR3 comprises 13 residues. The CDR3 bases are TGTGCCAGCAGTGATACTAGCGACAATGAGCAGTTCTTC. Translating gives CASSDTSDNEQFF.

The chain employs TRBV2 and TRBJ2-7, with 12 nucleotides matching TRBD2. The CDR3 has 13 residues. CDR1 and CDR2 (germline): SNHLY, FYNNEI. Trimming cost V 6 bases and J 4 bases; bases outside gene matches: 1. CDR3 sequence reads: CASSGTSGYEQYF. CDR3 sequence (DNA): TGTGCCAGCAGCGGGACTAGCGGGTACGAGCAGTACTTC.

This clone was found once. The gene calls are TRBV9 and TRBJ1-2, with D uncertain. Germline lookup yields CDR1 SGDLS and CDR2 YYNGEE. V was clipped by 0 bases and J by 4 bases, with 10 bases between them. The CDR3 spans 14 residues. The CDR3, as DNA: TGTGCCAGCAGCGTAGGCGGGAGCATCTATGGCTACACCTTC. This sequence encodes CASSVGGSIYGYTF.

The chain combines TRBV29-1 with TRBJ1-5; D gene ambiguous. The CDR3 is made up of 15 amino acids. CDR1 and CDR2 (germline): SQVTM, ANQGSEA. V was clipped by 6 bases and J by 1 base, with 16 bases between them. CDR3 protein: CSVRRGSLSNQPQHF. CDR3 sequence (DNA): TGCAGCGTACGGAGAGGCAGTCTGAGCAATCAGCCCCAGCATTTT.

The chain combines TRBV28 with TRBJ1-5; D is undetermined. The V and J ends lost 1 base and 0 bases respectively, with 7 bases between them. Germline V lookup: CDR1 MDHEN, CDR2 SYDVKM. The CDR3 runs 15 residues. The CDR3 sequence is CASSLLGYSNQPQHF. Here the CDR3 DNA reads TGTGCCAGCAGTTTATTAGGCTATAGCAATCAGCCCCAGCATTTT.

The CDR3, as DNA: TGTGCCAGCAGCCCCGCTAGCCAGGGGCCCTATAATTCACCCCTCCACTTT. Residues: CASSPASQGPYNSPLHF. This sequence joins TRBV7-9 and TRBJ1-6, with D maybe TRBD1 (6 bases). Germline V CDR1 and CDR2: SEHNR, FQNEAQ (reference sequence). The CDR3 consists of 17 residues. With 5 bases removed from V and 2 bases from J, the gap between germline ends came to 16 bases. Looking up the rest from reference TRBV7-9 and TRBJ1-6 gives the full variable domain: DTGVSQNPRHKITKRGQNVTFRCDPISEHNRLYWYRQTLGQGPEFLTYFQNEAQLEKSRLLSDRFSAERPKGSFSTLEIQRTEQGDSAMYLCASSPASQGPYNSPLHFGNGTRLTVT.

This sequence joins TRBV19 and TRBJ1-5, with D possibly being TRBD1 (6 bases). CDR1 is LNHDA, CDR2 SQIVND, per germline (reference sequence). V lost 5 bases and J 7 bases, leaving 15 bases between the germline ends. CDR3 size: 14 residues. Written as DNA, the CDR3 is TGTGCCAGTAGTCCGCTACAGGGAGAGCAGCCCCAGCATTTT. Its translation is CASSPLQGEQPQHF.

The rearrangement joins TRBV2 to TRBJ2-7, with 7 bases that match TRBD1. Trimming took 7 bases from V and 4 from J; bases not matched to a gene: 10. The CDR3 length is 14 residues. Germline CDR1 and CDR2: SNHLY and FYNNEI. The CDR3 protein is CASMSGTDGYEQYF. CDR3 DNA: TGTGCCAGCATGTCCGGGACAGACGGTTACGAGCAGTACTTC.

This chain uses TRBV6-1 with TRBJ1-5; D gene unclear. V lost 8 bases and J lost 0, with 8 bases in between. The CDR3 contains 13 residues. The germline gives CDR1 MNHNS, CDR2 SASEGT. The DNA of the CDR3 is TGTGCCAGCCGGGCTAATAGCAATCAGCCCCAGCATTTT. Protein sequence: CASRANSNQPQHF.